Given below is one T cell receptor (beta chain) in context. This sample stems from a study of blood T cell repertoires in COVID-19. The wider study: Material from acute and convalescent COVID-19 was sourced from the United States, Italy and Spain.

Original analysis: Scientists estimated how many nucleated cells there were by amplifying reference gene primers. The repertoire was sequenced with immunoSEQ multiplex PCR; TCRdb's copy has only in-frame clones and lacks some. V and J calls and clone size are given by that table; D and trimming were obtained from the DNA. The sample has 50,000 to 80,000 clones; 75% to 95% are singletons. This clonotype was sampled from a woman at least 80 years old with active COVID-19. The sequencing input was peripheral blood.

The CDR3 here is CASSYSTGLYYNEQFF. The CDR3 nucleotides are TGTGCCAGCAGTTACTCGACGGGACTTTACTACAATGAGCAGTTCTTC. This chain uses TRBV6-2 or TRBV6-3 with TRBJ2-1, with a possible D match to TRBD2 (6 bases). The CDR3 spans 16 residues. V dropped 0 bases and J dropped 3 bases, with 12 bases sitting between them. Per the germline V gene, CDR1 is MNHEY and CDR2 is SVGEGT.